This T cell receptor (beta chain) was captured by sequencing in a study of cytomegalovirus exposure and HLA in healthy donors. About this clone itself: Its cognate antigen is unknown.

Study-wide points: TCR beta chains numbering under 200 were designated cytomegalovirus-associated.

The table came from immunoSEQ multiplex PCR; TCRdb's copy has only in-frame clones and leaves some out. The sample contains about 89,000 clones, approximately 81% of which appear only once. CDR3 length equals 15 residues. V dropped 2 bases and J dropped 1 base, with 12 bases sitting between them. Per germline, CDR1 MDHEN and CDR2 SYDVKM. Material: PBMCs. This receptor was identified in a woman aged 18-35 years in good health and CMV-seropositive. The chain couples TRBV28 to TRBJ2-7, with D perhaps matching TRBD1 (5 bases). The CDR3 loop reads CASSLKGAQSYEQYF. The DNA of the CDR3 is TGTGCCAGCAGTTTAAAAGGGGCCCAGTCCTACGAGCAGTACTTC.